These T cell receptor beta chains were read from a single sample in a study of cytomegalovirus exposure and HLA in healthy donors. Assay: immunoSEQ multiplex PCR; the TCRdb copy retains only in-frame clones and omits some. Among over 150,000 clones listed, about 76% were seen once. Specimen: PBMCs. These receptor sequences come from a man aged 25 to 40 in good health and CMV-seropositive. CDR3s leave out the opening cysteine and the closing phenylalanine or tryptophan. Some rows have no size entry. The others give once, few or many, or a class for an expanded clone.

TRBV28	TRBJ1-2	NA	AIDGGFINYGYA
TRBV19	TRBJ2-3	NA	ASRSGWGADTQY
TRBV5-1	TRBJ2-7	NA	ASTPGSGRANPWEQY
TRBV29-1	TRBJ1-2	NA	SAVQGADYGYT
TRBV6-5	TRBJ1-1	NA	ASSYSNGGNTEAF
TRBV18	TRBJ1-1	NA	ASSPTAQGSAEAF
TRBV4-1	TRBJ2-7	NA	ASSQGRGSYEQY
TRBV7-9	TRBJ1-5	NA	ASSQPGGQDSDQH
TRBV7-8	TRBJ1-1	NA	ASSLGTVGMNTEAF
TRBV14	TRBJ2-6	NA	ASSQDLRLLAGTSGANVLT
TRBV7-9	TRBJ2-1	medium-sized	ASSLTKNEQF
TRBV27	TRBJ1-5	NA	ASSFSGQPQH
TRBV7-9	TRBJ1-5	few	ASSRGTFYNQPQH
TRBV9	TRBJ1-5	NA	ASSVDGGINQPQH
TRBV28	TRBJ2-5	NA	ASSPGTAGGRTQY
TRBV7-3	TRBJ2-1	NA	ASSLGGSPYNEQF
TRBV7-2	TRBJ2-1	NA	ASSPTWGGVGEQF
TRBV6-5	TRBJ1-1	NA	ASKKGQQRTEAF
TRBV11-2	TRBJ2-1	few	ASSPLTLGGEQF
TRBV29-1	TRBJ1-2	NA	SVEPGTGGVYGYT
TRBV29-1	TRBJ1-1	NA	SVVRLGTEAF
TRBV30	TRBJ2-3	NA	VWRKAGRTDTQY
TRBV20-1	TRBJ1-2	NA	SVQGDYGYT
TRBV18	TRBJ2-7	NA	ASSPRTQGASYEQY
TRBV25-1	TRBJ2-5	NA	ASSGRGYQETQY
TRBV29-1	TRBJ2-1	NA	SAQTRTGGNNEQF
TRBV5-6	TRBJ2-7	NA	ASSAGTGSEQY
TRBV14	TRBJ2-7	NA	ASSQDHSLTYEQY
TRBV18	TRBJ1-1	NA	ASSRGQMNTEAF
TRBV7-3	TRBJ1-2	NA	ASSLAGNRVGYGYT
TRBV4-3	TRBJ2-1	few	ASSQDQDNEQF
TRBV2	TRBJ1-2	NA	ASSEGTGQTTLYGYT
TRBV6-1	TRBJ1-2	NA	ASSATGGRGDYGYT
TRBV4-2	TRBJ1-6	few	ASSTDRDNSPLH
TRBV5-1	TRBJ2-7	NA	ASSLAQGAEQY
TRBV19	TRBJ2-7	NA	ASSIGPGAYEQY
TRBV11-2	TRBJ2-1	few	ASSLVTSGILGEQF
TRBV30	TRBJ1-5	few	AWTKSGGVNQPQH
TRBV19	TRBJ1-1	NA	ASSISGALGAF
TRBV30	NA	once	AWSIGQGPYEQY
TRBV7-2	TRBJ2-7	NA	ASSLDRGDEQY
TRBV7-3	TRBJ2-2	NA	ASSLGRGTGELF
TRBV30	TRBJ2-7	NA	AQDRGGPNEQY
TRBV6-6	TRBJ1-5	NA	ASSPRTGYGNQPQH
TRBV9	TRBJ2-5	NA	ASGGRGTQETQY
TRBV29-1	TRBJ1-1	NA	SVGREGGVTEAF
TRBV20-1	TRBJ1-2	NA	SASDRSYT
TRBV5-5	TRBJ2-3	NA	ASSRWASGSTDTQY
TRBV5-1	TRBJ1-3	NA	ASCPGGTGNTIY
TRBV5-1	TRBJ1-1	NA	ASSFTPPGSAGEAF
TRBV11-3	TRBJ2-1	NA	ASSRRTSGNNEQF
TRBV5-1	TRBJ2-1	NA	ASSLRLAGDNEQF
TRBV6-1	TRBJ1-2	few	SSERGSRDYGYT